The 26 T cell receptor beta chains in this list originate from one sample, sequenced in a study of blood T cell repertoires in COVID-19. Clones were read by immunoSEQ multiplex PCR, and TCRdb kept only the in-frame ones, dropping some. Here the sample spans about 240,000 clones, 85% to 95% being singletons. The sample comprised peripheral blood. The receptors come from a man aged 25 to 40 with COVID-19, enrolled during active disease.

The gene calls are TRBV9 and TRBJ2-1, with D tentatively TRBD1 (6 bases). Per the germline V gene, CDR1 is SGDLS and CDR2 is YYNGEE. The CDR3 is 15 residues long. V gave up 0 bases and J gave up 6 bases, with 13 bases separating them. The CDR3 here is CASSVVGGHGNEQFF. CDR3 sequence (DNA): TGTGCCAGCAGCGTAGTTGGGGGACACGGCAATGAGCAGTTCTTC.

This rearrangement joins TRBV10-3 to TRBJ2-2; TRBD2 matches 7 bases. Germline loops: CDR1 ENHRY, CDR2 SYGVKD. The junction had 3 bases not matched to a gene; V was cut back by 7 bases and J by 4 bases. CDR3 size: 13 residues. In DNA form, the CDR3 reads TGTGCCATCAAAGGGGAGGGCACCGGGGAGCTGTTTTTT. Amino acids: CAIKGEGTGELFF.

This chain links TRBV5-4 with TRBJ2-1; TRBD1 matches 11 bases. There are 19 residues in the CDR3. Per germline, CDR1 SGHNT and CDR2 YYREEE (reference sequence). V was clipped by 4 bases and J by 8 bases; unmatched bases: 20. Written as DNA, the CDR3 is TGTGCCAGCAGCATCCCCGGGACAGGGGGGAATTTCGGCTCTGATGAGCAGTTCTTC. Its protein product is CASSIPGTGGNFGSDEQFF.

V and J are TRBV7-2 and TRBJ2-5; D is perhaps TRBD1 (6 bases). CDR1 is SGHTA and CDR2 is FQGNSA in the germline V gene. The CDR3 extends over 15 amino acids. V was cut by 5 bases and J by 0 bases, with 13 bases left in between. CDR3 coding DNA: TGTGCCAGCAGCCCCCCGCGGACAGACCAAGAGACCCAGTACTTC. Encoded protein: CASSPPRTDQETQYF.

The chain carries TRBV10-3 and TRBJ1-5; D not resolved. V lost 5 bases to trimming and J lost 3 bases, with 11 bases between them. Germline V gene sequence: CDR1 ENHRY, CDR2 SYGVKD. The CDR3 is made up of 14 amino acids. In DNA, the CDR3 is TGTGCCATCAGTCCGCACAGTCTCAATCAGCCCCAGCATTTT. Translation: CAISPHSLNQPQHF.

The chain links TRBV12-3 or TRBV12-4 to TRBJ1-1; D may be TRBD1 (5 bases). The CDR3 is 13 amino acids. The ends were cut back, 3 bases at V and 5 bases at J, with 10 bases in the middle. Written as DNA, the CDR3 is TGTGCCAGCAGTTTGATGGGGGGGACTGAAGCTTTCTTT. It yields the protein CASSLMGGTEAFF.

This chain joins TRBV7-3 and TRBJ2-3; the match to TRBD2 covers 8 bases. Losses at the gene ends were 1 base for V and 3 bases for J; bases not matched to a gene: 3. CDR1 is SGHTA and CDR2 is FQGTGA in the germline V gene. The CDR3 runs to 15 residues. The DNA for the CDR3 is TGTGCCAGCAGCTTAAGCGGGGGGATGACAGATACGCAGTATTTT. This sequence encodes CASSLSGGMTDTQYF.

The gene calls are TRBV6-5 and TRBJ1-1; D not resolved. Trimming removed 6 bases at V and 0 bases at J, with 8 bases between. Germline CDR1 MNHEY, CDR2 SVGAGI. CDR3 length equals 13 residues. In DNA, the CDR3 is TGTGCCAGCAGAACTTTTATGAACACTGAAGCTTTCTTT. Its protein is CASRTFMNTEAFF.

The gene calls are TRBV3-1 (or the pseudogene TRBV3-2) and TRBJ2-3, with D perhaps TRBD2 (5 bases). Germline V gene sequence: CDR1 LGHDT, CDR2 YNNKEL (reference sequence). The CDR3 totals 17 residues. V was pared by 2 bases and J by 0 bases, with 15 bases between. The CDR3 here is CASSQIGSGLSTDTQYF. In nucleotides, the CDR3 is TGTGCCAGCAGCCAAATCGGAAGCGGACTTAGCACAGATACGCAGTATTTT.

The genes are TRBV6-1 and TRBJ1-5; no clear D gene. The germline gives CDR1 MNHNS, CDR2 SASEGT. The V and J ends lost 0 bases and 4 bases respectively, with 7 bases between them. This CDR3 contains 14 residues. CDR3 nucleotide sequence: TGTGCCAGCAGTGAAGCGTCGGGGAATCAGCCCCAGCATTTT. Encoded protein: CASSEASGNQPQHF.

The rearrangement uses TRBV4-2 and TRBJ2-3; TRBD1 matches 10 bases. CDR3 length: 15 residues. Germline V gene data show CDR1 as LGHNA and CDR2 as YNFKEQ. J was trimmed by 2 bases and V by 7 bases; bases with no gene match: 6. This CDR3 is CASKPGQGNTDTQYF. The CDR3 DNA sequence: TGTGCCAGCAAGCCGGGACAGGGGAACACAGATACGCAGTATTTT.

The gene calls are TRBV11-2 and TRBJ1-3; no reliable D call. V was cut by 3 bases and J by 5 bases, with 14 bases left in between. This CDR3 is built from 15 residues. Germline lookup yields CDR1 SGHAT and CDR2 FQNNGV. CDR3 sequence: CASSFGRQNRNTIYF. The DNA of the CDR3 is TGTGCCAGCAGCTTTGGGAGACAAAATAGAAACACCATATATTTT.

The chain combines TRBV10-3 with TRBJ2-7, with TRBD2 matching over 13 bases. The length of the CDR3 is 16 residues. Trimming removed 2 bases from V and 2 bases from J; junction bases left unmatched: 3. Germline V gene sequence: CDR1 ENHRY, CDR2 SYGVKD. CDR3 region: CAISEELAGGPYEQYF. Written as DNA, the CDR3 is TGTGCCATCAGTGAGGAACTAGCGGGGGGGCCCTACGAGCAGTACTTC.

This clone was detected only once. This chain connects TRBV27 to TRBJ1-1, with TRBD1 matching 10 bases. Germline CDR1 and CDR2: MNHEY and SMNVEV (reference sequence). This CDR3 contains 14 residues. V gave up 4 bases and J gave up 4 bases; unmatched junction bases: 3. The CDR3 DNA reads TGTGCCAGCAGTTGGGACAGGGGATCCACTGAAGCTTTCTTT. This gives the protein CASSWDRGSTEAFF.

The rearrangement uses TRBV7-9 and TRBJ2-7; 10 bases map to TRBD1. The germline gives CDR1 SEHNR, CDR2 FQNEAQ (reference sequence). The CDR3 sequence is 15 residues long. J lost 6 bases, V lost 1 base, and 6 bases had no gene match. CDR3 nucleotides: TGTGCCAGCAGCTTAGAGGGACAGGGGAAGATCGAGCAGTACTTC. It is translated as CASSLEGQGKIEQYF.

This chain links TRBV5-6 with TRBJ1-6; D possibly corresponds to TRBD1 (5 bases). Trimming removed 5 bases at V and 0 bases at J, with 15 bases between. The CDR3 loop spans 17 amino acids. Germline values: CDR1 SGHDT, CDR2 YYEEEE. The CDR3: CASSNDRANSYNSPLHF. The CDR3, as DNA: TGTGCCAGCAGTAACGACAGAGCTAACTCCTATAATTCACCCCTCCACTTT.

The CDR3 protein is CATTWTSGAPDIQYF. DNA for the CDR3: TGTGCCACGACCTGGACTAGCGGGGCGCCTGACATTCAGTACTTC. This chain links TRBV9 with TRBJ2-4, with TRBD2 matching 12 bases. V shed 9 bases, J shed 8 bases, and the junction held 12 bases outside the gene matches. Germline CDR1 and CDR2: SGDLS and YYNGEE. CDR3 size: 15 residues. Drawing the rest from reference TRBV9 and TRBJ2-4, the complete variable domain is DSGVTQTPKHLITATGQRVTLRCSPRSGDLSVYWYQQSLDQGLQFLIQYYNGEERAKGNILERFSAQQFPDLHSELNLSSLELGDSALYFCATTWTSGAPDIQYFGAGTRLSVL.

The chain is built from TRBV9 and TRBJ2-2; 7 bases fit TRBD2. The CDR3 has 12 amino acids. Germline CDR1 SGDLS, CDR2 YYNGEE. V was pared by 8 bases and J by 3 bases, with 1 base of the junction left unmatched. CDR3 residues: CARAGHTGELFF. The CDR3 DNA is TGTGCCAGAGCGGGGCACACCGGGGAGCTGTTTTTT. Combining the CDR3 with reference TRBV9 and TRBJ2-2 gives the whole variable domain DSGVTQTPKHLITATGQRVTLRCSPRSGDLSVYWYQQSLDQGLQFLIQYYNGEERAKGNILERFSAQQFPDLHSELNLSSLELGDSALYFCARAGHTGELFFGEGSRLTVL.

This clone was seen only once. This chain uses TRBV5-4 with TRBJ1-1; no clear D. The germline gives CDR1 SGHNT, CDR2 YYREEE (reference sequence). The CDR3 runs 17 residues. Trimming shortened V by 0 bases and J by 2 bases, and 17 bases separated the two germline ends. The CDR3 sequence: CASSLASISILNTEAFF. In DNA, the CDR3 is TGTGCCAGCAGCTTGGCCTCGATCTCAATTCTAAACACTGAAGCTTTCTTT.

V is TRBV5-1 and J is TRBJ2-7; a possible D gene is TRBD1 (5 bases). Germline assignment: CDR1 SGHRS and CDR2 YFSETQ. Trimming took off 4 bases at V and 4 bases at J, with 12 bases between the two ends. The CDR3 consists of 13 residues. Written as DNA, the CDR3 is TGCGCCAGCAGCGGGAAGGGGCTTTACGAGCAGTACTTC. Encoded protein: CASSGKGLYEQYF.

This chain connects TRBV2 to TRBJ1-6, with 8 bases identical to TRBD1. CDR1 is SNHLY and CDR2 is FYNNEI in the germline V gene. The CDR3 is made up of 17 amino acids. J gave up 0 bases and V 6 bases, and 7 bases lay outside the gene matches. The CDR3: CASRARQGSSYNSPLHF. CDR3 bases: TGTGCCAGCAGGGCACGACAGGGGAGCTCCTATAATTCACCCCTCCACTTT.

The rearrangement uses TRBV7-9 and TRBJ1-2; a weak D match, TRBD1 (5 bases). The CDR3 consists of 13 residues. Between the trimmed V and J ends, which lost 1 base and 5 bases, there was a span of 8 bases. From germline, CDR1 is SEHNR and CDR2 FQNEAQ (reference sequence). CDR3 in amino acids: CASSLVAGYGYTF. The CDR3 DNA follows: TGTGCCAGCAGCTTAGTGGCAGGGTATGGCTACACCTTC.

This rearrangement joins TRBV10-2 to TRBJ1-4; TRBD1 is a possible D gene (6 bases). V was shortened by 6 bases and J by 7 bases, with 12 bases between the two germline ends. Germline V CDR1 and CDR2: WSHSY, SAAADI. CDR3 length: 13 residues. The CDR3 loop reads CASSEDRIEKLFF. The CDR3 bases are TGCGCCAGCAGCGAGGACAGAATTGAAAAACTGTTTTTT.

The J gene is TRBJ2-2, the V gene TRBV4-1, with D possibly being TRBD1 (7 bases). Germline CDR1 MGHRA, CDR2 YSYEKL. The CDR3 runs 16 residues. V gave up 1 base and J gave up 3 bases, with 12 bases separating them. This chain's CDR3 is CASSQVGRGDTGELFF. The CDR3 nucleotides are TGCGCCAGCAGCCAAGTAGGCAGGGGGGACACCGGGGAGCTGTTTTTT.

The chain uses TRBV5-1 and TRBJ1-1, with D tentatively TRBD1 (5 bases). Trimming stripped 0 bases from V and 1 base from J, with 10 bases between. Germline V gene data show CDR1 as SGHRS and CDR2 as YFSETQ. This CDR3 is built from 15 residues. CDR3 sequence: CASSLEAGRNTEAFF. CDR3 DNA: TGCGCCAGCAGCTTGGAGGCAGGGCGGAACACTGAAGCTTTCTTT.

This sequence joins TRBV9 and TRBJ1-2; TRBD1 matches at 9 bases. There are 12 residues in the CDR3. In germline, CDR1 is SGDLS, CDR2 YYNGEE. V lost 3 bases, J lost 8 bases, and 2 bases stayed unmatched. The CDR3: CASSETGGGYTF. The CDR3 DNA reads TGTGCCAGCAGCGAGACAGGGGGAGGCTACACCTTC.